This is a list of T cell receptor beta chains from one sample in a study of shared clonotypes between healthy human individuals. Method: immunoSEQ multiplex PCR; TCRdb's copy keeps in-frame clones and lacks some. The data hold over 400,000 clones, with roughly 80% observed a single time. Sequencing was carried out using PBMCs. Every receptor here comes from a woman between 40 and 55 years old in good health. Some clones in this sample may be carry-over from other donors' samples. CDR3s include the opening cysteine and the closing phenylalanine or tryptophan. The D gene is left open where the match is weak. Part of the rows lack a size; the others show once, few, many or a class for expanded clones.

CDR3nt: TGTGCCAGCAGCTTAGCGCACGGGGGTCTATCAACTAATGAAAAACTGTTTTTT
CDR3aa: CASSLAHGGLSTNEKLFF
abundance: few
d_gene: NA
v_gene: TRBV7-6
j_gene: TRBJ1-4

CDR3nt: TGTGCCAGCAGTTTAGGGACGGGGCCCTCTGACAATGAGCAGTTCTTC
CDR3aa: CASSLGTGPSDNEQFF
abundance: NA
d_gene: NA
v_gene: TRBV28
j_gene: TRBJ2-1

CDR3nt: TGTGCCAGCAGCGATCAGGGGGGGTACAATGAGCAGTTCTTC
CDR3aa: CASSDQGGYNEQFF
abundance: NA
d_gene: NA
v_gene: TRBV9
j_gene: TRBJ2-1

CDR3nt: TGTGCCAGCAGCCCCTTCGGCGACGCGTACGAGCAGTACTTC
CDR3aa: CASSPFGDAYEQYF
abundance: NA
d_gene: NA
v_gene: TRBV7-2
j_gene: TRBJ2-7

CDR3nt: TGTGCCAGCTCACCACGGGGGAATTCACCCCTCCACTTT
CDR3aa: CASSPRGNSPLHF
abundance: NA
d_gene: NA
v_gene: TRBV18
j_gene: TRBJ1-6

CDR3nt: TGCGCCAGCAGCCAAGCCCTACAGGGTTTTGTCTATGGCTACACCTTC
CDR3aa: CASSQALQGFVYGYTF
abundance: NA
d_gene: NA
v_gene: TRBV4-1
j_gene: TRBJ1-2

CDR3nt: TGTGCCAGCAGTCCGGGGACAGGGGGCGGGGAGACCCAGTACTTC
CDR3aa: CASSPGTGGGETQYF
abundance: few
d_gene: TRBD1
v_gene: TRBV28
j_gene: TRBJ2-5

CDR3nt: TGTGCCAGCAGTTACGGTAACTATGGCTACACCTTC
CDR3aa: CASSYGNYGYTF
abundance: once
d_gene: NA
v_gene: TRBV6-6
j_gene: TRBJ1-2

CDR3nt: TGTGCAAGTCGCTTAAATATTCCTAGCGGGAGAAGAGTGGACGGGGAGCTGTTTTTT
CDR3aa: CASRLNIPSGRRVDGELFF
abundance: NA
d_gene: NA
v_gene: TRBV12-2
j_gene: TRBJ2-2

CDR3nt: TGTGCCATCATGGGAAGCGGGTTCGGGACAGATACGCAGTATTTT
CDR3aa: CAIMGSGFGTDTQYF
abundance: many
d_gene: NA
v_gene: TRBV10-3
j_gene: TRBJ2-3

CDR3nt: TGTGCCAGCAGCGTATCCCTCAGTTCCACTGAAGCTTTCTTT
CDR3aa: CASSVSLSSTEAFF
abundance: NA
d_gene: NA
v_gene: TRBV9
j_gene: TRBJ1-1

CDR3nt: TGCGCCAGCAGCTCCCAACCCCCCTCCCTGGGACAGACCTACGAGCAGTACTTC
CDR3aa: CASSSQPPSLGQTYEQYF
abundance: NA
d_gene: TRBD1
v_gene: TRBV5-1
j_gene: TRBJ2-7

CDR3nt: TGTGCCAGCTCTCGGACCGGGGGGTTATACACTGAAGCTTTCTTT
CDR3aa: CASSRTGGLYTEAFF
abundance: NA
d_gene: NA
v_gene: TRBV18
j_gene: TRBJ1-1

CDR3nt: TGTGCCTGGAAACCACAGGGGCTCACTGAAGCTTTCTTT
CDR3aa: CAWKPQGLTEAFF
abundance: few
d_gene: TRBD1
v_gene: TRBV30
j_gene: TRBJ1-1

CDR3nt: TGCAGCGTTGAAGATCGGGGGTACGAGCAGTACTTC
CDR3aa: CSVEDRGYEQYF
abundance: NA
d_gene: NA
v_gene: TRBV29-1
j_gene: TRBJ2-7

CDR3nt: TGTGCCAGCAGGGGAGACAGGGGGCGTGAAAATCAGCCCCAGCATTTT
CDR3aa: CASRGDRGRENQPQHF
abundance: NA
d_gene: TRBD1
v_gene: TRBV2
j_gene: TRBJ1-5

CDR3nt: TGTGCCAGCAGTTCCCGGTCCGTGAGGGAAAAACTGTTTTTT
CDR3aa: CASSSRSVREKLFF
abundance: NA
d_gene: NA
v_gene: TRBV27
j_gene: TRBJ1-4

CDR3nt: TGTGCCTGGAGTGACCGGGACAGCGGACGTCAGCCCCAGCATTTT
CDR3aa: CAWSDRDSGRQPQHF
abundance: NA
d_gene: TRBD1
v_gene: TRBV30
j_gene: TRBJ1-5

CDR3nt: TGTGCCAGCAGTTCCTGGACTAGCGGGAGCGACGAGCAGTACTTC
CDR3aa: CASSSWTSGSDEQYF
abundance: NA
d_gene: TRBD2
v_gene: TRBV28
j_gene: TRBJ2-7

CDR3nt: TGTGCCAGTATAGGGGAATGGGGAAGGCCCCAGCATTTT
CDR3aa: CASIGEWGRPQHF
abundance: NA
d_gene: NA
v_gene: TRBV19
j_gene: TRBJ1-5

CDR3nt: TGTGCCAGCAGCAAGGGACAGCCCTACGAGCAGTACTTC
CDR3aa: CASSKGQPYEQYF
abundance: NA
d_gene: TRBD1
v_gene: TRBV5-4
j_gene: TRBJ2-7

CDR3nt: TGTGCCAGCAGGCCCGAAGGGGATACGCAGTATTTT
CDR3aa: CASRPEGDTQYF
abundance: many
d_gene: NA
v_gene: TRBV2
j_gene: TRBJ2-3

CDR3nt: TGTGCCAGCTCACCTCGGGGACTAGCGGGAGGGCCCCTCTTC
CDR3aa: CASSPRGLAGGPLF
abundance: few
d_gene: TRBD2
v_gene: TRBV18
j_gene: TRBJ2-1

CDR3nt: TGTGCCAGCAGGAGGAGTCCTGGGGGAGAGACCCAGTACTTC
CDR3aa: CASRRSPGGETQYF
abundance: NA
d_gene: NA
v_gene: TRBV28
j_gene: TRBJ2-5

CDR3nt: TGTGCCACCAGCAGCGAAGGACAGTATGAAAAACTGTTTTTT
CDR3aa: CATSSEGQYEKLFF
abundance: NA
d_gene: NA
v_gene: TRBV15
j_gene: TRBJ1-4

CDR3nt: TGCGCCAGCAGCTCTGGGAGGGTGGCTAGCCCCGACTCAACCTACAATGAGCAGTTCTTC
CDR3aa: CASSSGRVASPDSTYNEQFF
abundance: few
d_gene: TRBD2
v_gene: TRBV5-1
j_gene: TRBJ2-1

CDR3nt: TGTGCCAGTAGTAGACTCCCACCGGGCTACCAAGAGACCCAGTACTTC
CDR3aa: CASSRLPPGYQETQYF
abundance: NA
d_gene: NA
v_gene: TRBV19
j_gene: TRBJ2-5

CDR3nt: TGTGCCAGCTCCTTGAGTTCAGATACGCAGTATTTT
CDR3aa: CASSLSSDTQYF
abundance: few
d_gene: NA
v_gene: TRBV18
j_gene: TRBJ2-3

CDR3nt: TGTGCCAGCAGCCCCGGGGGGGCAGAGGATACGCAGTATTTT
CDR3aa: CASSPGGAEDTQYF
abundance: NA
d_gene: TRBD2
v_gene: TRBV11-3
j_gene: TRBJ2-3

CDR3nt: TGTGCCAGCAGCTTCCTCCCGGGCGAGCAGTACTTC
CDR3aa: CASSFLPGEQYF
abundance: NA
d_gene: NA
v_gene: TRBV5-5
j_gene: TRBJ2-7

CDR3nt: TGTGCCAGCAGCTTAAATGGGTTACAAGAGACCCAGTACTTC
CDR3aa: CASSLNGLQETQYF
abundance: NA
d_gene: NA
v_gene: TRBV7-9
j_gene: TRBJ2-5

CDR3nt: TGTGCCAGCAGTTACAGCCTGGGTGATACGCAGTATTTT
CDR3aa: CASSYSLGDTQYF
abundance: NA
d_gene: NA
v_gene: TRBV6-6
j_gene: TRBJ2-3

CDR3nt: TGTGCCAGCATGGCGGGACCCTCAGATACGCAGTATTTT
CDR3aa: CASMAGPSDTQYF
abundance: NA
d_gene: NA
v_gene: TRBV4-2
j_gene: TRBJ2-3

CDR3nt: TGCGCCAGCAGCTTTAGGTGGAGGGACACTGAAGCTTTCTTT
CDR3aa: CASSFRWRDTEAFF
abundance: NA
d_gene: NA
v_gene: TRBV5-1
j_gene: TRBJ1-1

CDR3nt: TGTGCCAGCAGTGTCCGGGGGGCGAACACCGGGGAGCTGTTTTTT
CDR3aa: CASSVRGANTGELFF
abundance: NA
d_gene: TRBD2
v_gene: TRBV7-9
j_gene: TRBJ2-2

CDR3nt: TGTGCCAGCAGCCCCCAAGCAGGGGCGAGCGGGGAGCTGTTTTTT
CDR3aa: CASSPQAGASGELFF
abundance: NA
d_gene: NA
v_gene: TRBV4-2
j_gene: TRBJ2-2

CDR3nt: TGTGCCTGGAGGGACAGGCTGGGGGGTAAGGATGGCTACACCTTC
CDR3aa: CAWRDRLGGKDGYTF
abundance: NA
d_gene: TRBD1
v_gene: TRBV30
j_gene: TRBJ1-2